Reported below is one T cell receptor beta chain. Its antigen is not identified. The sample is drawn from a study of radiotherapy plus CTLA-4 blockade in lung cancer. The CDR3 runs 14 residues. The ends were cut back, 1 base at V and 3 bases at J, with 9 bases in the middle. The V gene's germline CDR1 is MDHEN and CDR2 SYDVKM. Sequencing was performed with immunoSEQ multiplex PCR; in TCRdb, only in-frame clones are kept and a portion is missing. The top ten clones hold approximately 5% of a sample with some 110,000 clones, 78% of them seen once. General study findings and limits: Tumor-origin TCR clones grew in blood after radiotherapy plus ipilimumab.

This TCR came from a human donor with non-small cell lung cancer who had a partial response to radiotherapy plus ipilimumab. Material: peripheral blood, obtained from a patient treated with radiotherapy plus ipilimumab. The chain couples TRBV28 to TRBJ1-2; D is ambiguous. The CDR3: CASSLSNTDYGYTF. The CDR3 DNA is TGTGCCAGCAGTTTATCTAACACAGACTATGGCTACACCTTC.